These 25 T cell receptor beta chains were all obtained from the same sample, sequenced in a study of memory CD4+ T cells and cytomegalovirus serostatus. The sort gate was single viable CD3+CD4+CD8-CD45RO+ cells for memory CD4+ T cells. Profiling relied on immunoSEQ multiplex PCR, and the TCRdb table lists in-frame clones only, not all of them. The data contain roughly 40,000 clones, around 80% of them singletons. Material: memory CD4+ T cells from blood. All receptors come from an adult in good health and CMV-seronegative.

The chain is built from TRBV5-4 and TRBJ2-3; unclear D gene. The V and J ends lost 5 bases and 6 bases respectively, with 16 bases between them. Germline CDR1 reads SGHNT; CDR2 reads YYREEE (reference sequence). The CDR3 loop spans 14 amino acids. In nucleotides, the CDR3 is TGTGCCAGCAGTCCCGACTTAGGAAGGGATACGCAGTATTTT. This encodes CASSPDLGRDTQYF.

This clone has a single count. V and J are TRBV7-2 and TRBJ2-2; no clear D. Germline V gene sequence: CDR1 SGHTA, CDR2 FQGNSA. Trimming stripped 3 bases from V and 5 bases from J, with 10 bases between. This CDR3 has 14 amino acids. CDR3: CASSFTVRTGELFF. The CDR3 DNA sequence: TGTGCCAGCAGCTTCACAGTAAGGACCGGGGAGCTGTTTTTT.

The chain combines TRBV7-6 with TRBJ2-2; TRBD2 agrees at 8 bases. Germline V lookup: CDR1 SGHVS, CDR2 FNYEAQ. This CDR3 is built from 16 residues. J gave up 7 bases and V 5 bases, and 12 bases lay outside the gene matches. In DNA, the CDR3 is TGTGCCAGCAGCGGACGGACTAGCCGCCTTGGCGGGGAGCTGTTTTTT. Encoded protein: CASSGRTSRLGGELFF.

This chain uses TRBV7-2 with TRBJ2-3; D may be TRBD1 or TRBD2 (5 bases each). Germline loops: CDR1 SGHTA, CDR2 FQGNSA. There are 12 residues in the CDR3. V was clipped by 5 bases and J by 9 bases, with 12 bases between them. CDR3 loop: CASSTLWGTQYF. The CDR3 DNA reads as TGTGCCAGCAGCACACTCTGGGGGACGCAGTATTTT.

CDR3 nucleotides: TGTGCCGCGGGACACGACCATCAGCCCCAGCATTTT. This encodes CAAGHDHQPQHF. This sequence joins TRBV30 and TRBJ1-5, with D possibly matching TRBD1 (6 bases). Germline assignment: CDR1 GTSNPN and CDR2 SVGIG (reference sequence). The V end lost 8 bases, the J end lost 5 bases, and 13 bases lay between the germline ends. The CDR3 sequence is 12 residues long.

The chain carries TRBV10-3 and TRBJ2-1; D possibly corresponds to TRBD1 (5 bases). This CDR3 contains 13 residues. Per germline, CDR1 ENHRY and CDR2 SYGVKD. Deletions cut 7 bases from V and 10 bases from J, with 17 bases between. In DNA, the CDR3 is TGTGCCATCAAGGGGTCAGGGCGAATAGAGCAGTTCTTC. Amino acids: CAIKGSGRIEQFF.

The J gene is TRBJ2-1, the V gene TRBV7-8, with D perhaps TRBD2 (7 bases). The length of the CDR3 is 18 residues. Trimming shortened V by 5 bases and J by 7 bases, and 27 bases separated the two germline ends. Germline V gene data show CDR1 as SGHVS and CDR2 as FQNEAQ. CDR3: CASSTSFGEGEGRNEQFF. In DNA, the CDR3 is TGTGCCAGCAGCACGTCGTTCGGGGAGGGGGAGGGCCGAAATGAGCAGTTCTTC.

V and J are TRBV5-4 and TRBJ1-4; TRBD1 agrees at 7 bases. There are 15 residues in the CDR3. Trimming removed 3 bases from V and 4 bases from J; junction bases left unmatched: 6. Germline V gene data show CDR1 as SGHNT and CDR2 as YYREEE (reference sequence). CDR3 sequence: CASSSGQAVNEKLFF. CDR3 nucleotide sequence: TGTGCCAGCAGCTCCGGACAGGCTGTTAATGAAAAACTGTTTTTT. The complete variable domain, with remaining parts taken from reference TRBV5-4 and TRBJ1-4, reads ETGVTQSPTHLIKTRGQQVTLRCSSQSGHNTVSWYQQALGQGPQFIFQYYREEENGRGNFPPRFSGLQFPNYSSELNVNALELDDSALYLCASSSGQAVNEKLFFGSGTQLSVL.

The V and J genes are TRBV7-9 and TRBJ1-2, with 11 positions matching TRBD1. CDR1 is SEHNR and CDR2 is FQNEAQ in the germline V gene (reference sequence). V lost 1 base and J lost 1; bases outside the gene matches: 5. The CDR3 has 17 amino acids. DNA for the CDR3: TGTGCCAGCAGCTTAGGGTATGGGACAGGGGGTAACTATGGCTACACCTTC. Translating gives CASSLGYGTGGNYGYTF.

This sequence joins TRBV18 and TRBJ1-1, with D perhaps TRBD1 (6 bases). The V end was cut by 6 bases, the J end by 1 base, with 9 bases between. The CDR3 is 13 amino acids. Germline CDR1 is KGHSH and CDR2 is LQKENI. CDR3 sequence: CASSGQKNTEAFF. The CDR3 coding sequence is TGTGCCAGCTCTGGACAGAAGAACACTGAAGCTTTCTTT.

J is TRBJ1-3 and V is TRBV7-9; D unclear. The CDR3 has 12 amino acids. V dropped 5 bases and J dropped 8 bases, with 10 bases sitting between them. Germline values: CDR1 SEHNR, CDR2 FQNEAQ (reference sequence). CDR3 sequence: CASSPGPDTIYF. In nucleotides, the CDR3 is TGTGCCAGCAGCCCCGGACCGGACACCATATATTTT.

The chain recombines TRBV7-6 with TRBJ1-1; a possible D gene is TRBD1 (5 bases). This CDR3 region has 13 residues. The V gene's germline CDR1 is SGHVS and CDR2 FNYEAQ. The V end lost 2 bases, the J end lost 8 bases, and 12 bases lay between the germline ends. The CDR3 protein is CASSLRGEGEAFF. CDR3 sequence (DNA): TGTGCCAGCAGCTTACGAGGTGAGGGGGAAGCTTTCTTT.

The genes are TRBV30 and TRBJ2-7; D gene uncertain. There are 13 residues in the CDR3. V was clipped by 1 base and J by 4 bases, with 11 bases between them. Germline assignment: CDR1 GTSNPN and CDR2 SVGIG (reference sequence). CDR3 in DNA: TGTGCCTGGAGTGGTCAGGCACGGTACGAGCAGTACTTC. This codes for CAWSGQARYEQYF.

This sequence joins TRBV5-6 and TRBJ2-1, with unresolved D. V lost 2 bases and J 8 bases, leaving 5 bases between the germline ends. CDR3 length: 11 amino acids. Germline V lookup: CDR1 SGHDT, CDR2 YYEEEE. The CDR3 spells CASSFTDEQFF. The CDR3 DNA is TGTGCCAGCAGCTTTACCGATGAGCAGTTCTTC.

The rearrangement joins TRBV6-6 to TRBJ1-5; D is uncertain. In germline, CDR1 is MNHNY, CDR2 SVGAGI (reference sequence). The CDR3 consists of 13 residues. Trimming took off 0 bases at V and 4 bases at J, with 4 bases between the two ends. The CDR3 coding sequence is TGTGCCAGCAGTTACTCGCTAAATCAGCCCCAGCATTTT. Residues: CASSYSLNQPQHF.

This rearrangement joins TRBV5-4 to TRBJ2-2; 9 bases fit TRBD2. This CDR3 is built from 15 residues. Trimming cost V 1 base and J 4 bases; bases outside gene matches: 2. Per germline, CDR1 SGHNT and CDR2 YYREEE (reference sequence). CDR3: CASSLKAGGTGELFF. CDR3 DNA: TGTGCCAGCAGCTTGAAAGCGGGAGGCACCGGGGAGCTGTTTTTT.

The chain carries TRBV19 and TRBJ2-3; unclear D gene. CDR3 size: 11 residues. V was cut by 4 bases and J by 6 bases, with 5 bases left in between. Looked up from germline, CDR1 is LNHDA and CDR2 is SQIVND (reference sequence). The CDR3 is CASSTWDTQYF. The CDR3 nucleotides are TGTGCCAGTAGTACCTGGGATACGCAGTATTTT.

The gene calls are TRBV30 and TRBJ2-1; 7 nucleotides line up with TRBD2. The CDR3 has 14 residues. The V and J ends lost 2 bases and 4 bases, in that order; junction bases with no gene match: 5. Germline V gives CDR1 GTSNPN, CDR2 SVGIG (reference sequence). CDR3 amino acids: CAWSMGGLYNEQFF. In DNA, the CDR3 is TGTGCCTGGAGTATGGGAGGGCTTTACAATGAGCAGTTCTTC.

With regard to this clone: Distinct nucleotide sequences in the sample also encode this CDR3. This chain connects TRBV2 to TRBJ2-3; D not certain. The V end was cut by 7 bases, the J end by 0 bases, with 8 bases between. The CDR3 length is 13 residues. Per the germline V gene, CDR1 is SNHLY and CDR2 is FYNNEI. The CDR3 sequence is CASKQESTDTQYF. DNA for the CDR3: TGTGCCAGCAAGCAGGAGAGCACAGATACGCAGTATTTT.

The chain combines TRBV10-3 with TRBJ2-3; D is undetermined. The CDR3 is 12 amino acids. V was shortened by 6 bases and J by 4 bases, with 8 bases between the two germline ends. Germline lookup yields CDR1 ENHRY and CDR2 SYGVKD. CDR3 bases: TGTGCCATCAGCCCCGGTCCAGATACGCAGTATTTT. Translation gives CAISPGPDTQYF.

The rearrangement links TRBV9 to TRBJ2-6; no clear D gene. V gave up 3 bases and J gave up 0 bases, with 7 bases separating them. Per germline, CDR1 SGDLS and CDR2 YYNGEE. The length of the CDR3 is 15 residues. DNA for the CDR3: TGTGCCAGCAGCGGTTCTCTCTCTGGGGCCAACGTCCTGACTTTC. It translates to CASSGSLSGANVLTF.

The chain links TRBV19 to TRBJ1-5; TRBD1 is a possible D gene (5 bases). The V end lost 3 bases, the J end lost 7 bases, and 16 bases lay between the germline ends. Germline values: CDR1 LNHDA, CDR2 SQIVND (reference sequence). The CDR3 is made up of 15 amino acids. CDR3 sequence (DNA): TGTGCCAGTAGTATTTGGTCCGGGGACGGACAGCCCCAGCATTTT. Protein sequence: CASSIWSGDGQPQHF.

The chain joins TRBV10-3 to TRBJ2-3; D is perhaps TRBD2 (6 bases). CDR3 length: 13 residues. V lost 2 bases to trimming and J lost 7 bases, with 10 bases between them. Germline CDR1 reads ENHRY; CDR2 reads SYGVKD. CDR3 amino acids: CAISEGGAYTQYF. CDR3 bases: TGTGCCATCAGTGAGGGAGGGGCGTATACGCAGTATTTT.

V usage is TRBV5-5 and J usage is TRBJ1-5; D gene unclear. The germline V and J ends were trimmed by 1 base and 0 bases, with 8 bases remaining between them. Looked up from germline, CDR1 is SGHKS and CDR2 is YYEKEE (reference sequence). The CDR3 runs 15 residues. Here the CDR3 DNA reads TGTGCCAGCAGCTTGCGGTCTAGTAGCAATCAGCCCCAGCATTTT. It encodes CASSLRSSSNQPQHF.

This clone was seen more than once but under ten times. Here the CDR3 reads CASSSFRQTDTQYF. CDR3 nucleotides: TGTGCCAGCAGTTCCTTCCGACAGACAGATACGCAGTATTTT. The gene calls are TRBV7-9 and TRBJ2-3; D is perhaps TRBD1 (5 bases). There are 14 residues in the CDR3. The V and J ends lost 6 bases and 3 bases respectively, with 13 bases between them. Germline V gene data show CDR1 as SEHNR and CDR2 as FQNEAQ (reference sequence).